Following are 21 T cell receptor beta chains from one sample sequenced in a study of cytomegalovirus exposure and HLA in healthy donors. Primers: 60 Vbeta forward and 13 Jbeta reverse. Some clones are missing from TCRdb's copy, which holds only in-frame ones; the method was immunoSEQ multiplex PCR. The table shows about 160,000 clones, with approximately 80% occurring only once. The material sequenced was PBMCs. Every receptor here comes from a boy between 2 and 10 years old in good health and CMV-seronegative.

This sequence joins TRBV9 and TRBJ2-1, with D perhaps matching TRBD2 (5 bases). V lost 0 bases and J lost 7, with 8 bases in between. There are 13 residues in the CDR3. CDR1 is SGDLS and CDR2 is YYNGEE in the germline V gene. The CDR3 bases are TGTGCCAGCAGCGTAGATGGCGGGAATGAGCAGTTCTTC. It translates to CASSVDGGNEQFF.

The rearrangement uses TRBV5-4 and TRBJ2-3, with 12 positions matching TRBD2. V lost 0 bases, J lost 3 bases, and 8 bases stayed unmatched. Germline V gives CDR1 SGHNT, CDR2 YYREEE (reference sequence). The CDR3 extends over 18 amino acids. CDR3 in DNA: TGTGCCAGCAGCTTGGAGCTAGCGGGGGGGCTCGAAACAGATACGCAGTATTTT. It encodes CASSLELAGGLETDTQYF.

The J gene is TRBJ1-6, the V gene TRBV25-1; a weak D match, TRBD1 (6 bases). CDR1 MGHDK and CDR2 SYGVNS come from the germline V gene. Between the trimmed V and J ends, which lost 9 bases and 10 bases, there was a span of 19 bases. CDR3 size: 14 residues. The CDR3 sequence is CASGGRQTGSPLHF. The CDR3 DNA sequence: TGTGCCAGTGGCGGTCGGCAAACAGGGTCACCCCTCCACTTT.

The V gene is TRBV13, the J gene TRBJ2-5; no reliable D call. The length of the CDR3 is 13 residues. Germline-derived CDR1 and CDR2 are PRHDT and FYEKMQ (reference sequence). Trimming took 0 bases from V and 5 from J, leaving 7 bases between them. The CDR3 sequence: CASSLGFVETQYF. The CDR3 region has the DNA TGTGCCAGCAGCTTAGGATTCGTGGAGACCCAGTACTTC.

The rearrangement joins TRBV19 to TRBJ1-5, with 7 nucleotides matching TRBD1. The CDR3 sequence is 17 residues long. The germline CDR1 and CDR2 sequences are LNHDA and SQIVND (reference sequence). Trimming took 6 bases from V and 0 from J; bases not matched to a gene: 11. CDR3 bases: TGTGCCAGTAGACAGCCAGGGGGTACGGGTAGCAATCAGCCCCAGCATTTT. Its protein is CASRQPGGTGSNQPQHF.

CDR3 coding DNA: TGTGCCAGCAGCTTGTACGGGGGGGCCGGAGAGACCCAGTACTTC. This encodes CASSLYGGAGETQYF. This sequence joins TRBV5-6 and TRBJ2-5; TRBD2 matches 8 bases. The V gene's germline CDR1 is SGHDT and CDR2 YYEEEE. CDR3 size: 15 residues. V dropped 1 base and J dropped 4; count of bases not matched to a gene: 6.

The V and J genes are TRBV27 and TRBJ1-2; D remains unclear. The germline gives CDR1 MNHEY, CDR2 SMNVEV (reference sequence). CDR3 size: 16 residues. V was trimmed by 6 bases and J by 2 bases, leaving 19 bases between them. For the CDR3, the DNA is TGTGCCAGCAGAATACCGAAAAGCCGGGGAAACTATGGCTACACCTTC. This gives the protein CASRIPKSRGNYGYTF.

J is TRBJ2-1 and V is TRBV9, with a tentative D call TRBD1 (6 bases). Germline CDR1 SGDLS, CDR2 YYNGEE. Trimming left V 0 bases short and J 4 bases short, with 14 bases between. The CDR3 runs 16 residues. For the CDR3, the DNA is TGTGCCAGCAGCGTAGGGGGGACAATAATTTACAATGAGCAGTTCTTC. This sequence encodes CASSVGGTIIYNEQFF.

V usage is TRBV19 and J usage is TRBJ2-5; the D gene is possibly TRBD1 (6 bases). V lost 7 bases to trimming and J lost 5 bases, with 14 bases between them. CDR1 and CDR2 (germline): LNHDA, SQIVND (reference sequence). The CDR3 is 13 amino acids. CDR3: CASNRVLGETQYF. CDR3 nucleotide sequence: TGTGCCAGTAACAGGGTATTAGGGGAGACCCAGTACTTC.

V is TRBV5-6 and J is TRBJ2-7, with a weak D call TRBD2 (5 bases). Germline V gene sequence: CDR1 SGHDT, CDR2 YYEEEE. The germline V and J ends were trimmed by 0 bases and 5 bases, with 6 bases remaining between them. CDR3 length: 12 amino acids. Written as DNA, the CDR3 is TGTGCCAGCAGCTTGGAGGGAGACGAGCAGTACTTC. Its protein is CASSLEGDEQYF.

This clone was seen a single time. The V gene is TRBV9, the J gene TRBJ2-7, with 9 bases lining up with TRBD2. The germline CDR1 and CDR2 sequences are SGDLS and YYNGEE. V was clipped by 0 bases and J by 6 bases; unmatched bases: 10. CDR3 length: 16 amino acids. The CDR3, as DNA: TGTGCCAGCAGCGTAGGAGAGGGGCGGGGGGGAGCCGAGCAGTACTTC. Translated, it gives CASSVGEGRGGAEQYF.

The chain is built from TRBV4-3 and TRBJ2-1, with a tentative D call TRBD2 (6 bases). The CDR3 runs 14 residues. Trimming removed 0 bases from V and 6 bases from J, with 9 bases in between. The germline V gene has CDR1 LGHNA and CDR2 YSLEER. The CDR3 region is CASSQDGEVNEQFF. For the CDR3, the DNA is TGCGCCAGCAGCCAAGATGGGGAGGTCAATGAGCAGTTCTTC.

The chain combines TRBV5-4 with TRBJ1-2; 8 bases agree with TRBD1. The CDR3 is made up of 16 amino acids. V shed 0 bases, J shed 8 bases, and the junction held 12 bases outside the gene matches. CDR1 and CDR2 (germline): SGHNT, YYREEE (reference sequence). The CDR3 is CASSLGGQESSGGYTF. The CDR3 nucleotides are TGTGCCAGCAGCTTGGGGGGACAGGAGTCCAGTGGGGGCTACACCTTC. The complete variable domain, with remaining parts taken from reference TRBV5-4 and TRBJ1-2, reads ETGVTQSPTHLIKTRGQQVTLRCSSQSGHNTVSWYQQALGQGPQFIFQYYREEENGRGNFPPRFSGLQFPNYSSELNVNALELDDSALYLCASSLGGQESSGGYTFGSGTRLTVV.

The rearrangement links TRBV14 to TRBJ2-1, with 7 bases lining up with TRBD2. Germline V CDR1 and CDR2: SGHDN, FVKESK. Trimming cost V 2 bases and J 12 bases; bases outside gene matches: 7. The CDR3 totals 13 residues. The CDR3 protein is CASSQSGTARQFF. CDR3 bases: TGTGCCAGCAGCCAAAGCGGGACGGCTCGGCAGTTCTTC.

This clone occurred a few times. The gene calls are TRBV29-1 and TRBJ2-4; D is ambiguous. This CDR3 spans 14 amino acids. Deletions cut 6 bases from V and 0 bases from J, with 12 bases between. Germline loops: CDR1 SQVTM, CDR2 ANQGSEA. CDR3 protein: CSVGSELAKNIQYF. CDR3 DNA: TGCAGCGTCGGGTCGGAACTAGCCAAAAACATTCAGTACTTC. The variable domain in full, completed from reference TRBV29-1 and TRBJ2-4, reads SAVISQKPSRDICQRGTSLTIQCQVDSQVTMMFWYRQQPGQSLTLIATANQGSEATYESGFVIDKFPISRPNLTFSTLTVSNMSPEDSSIYLCSVGSELAKNIQYFGAGTRLSVL.

The rearrangement joins TRBV10-3 to TRBJ2-3, with 10 positions matching TRBD1. The CDR3 contains 15 residues. The germline V gene encodes CDR1 ENHRY and CDR2 SYGVKD. Trimming at V came to 4 bases and at J to 2 bases, leaving 3 bases not matched to a gene. CDR3: CAISAGTGDTDTQYF. The CDR3 nucleotides read TGTGCCATCAGTGCCGGGACAGGGGACACAGATACGCAGTATTTT.

The V and J genes are TRBV29-1 and TRBJ2-1, with D maybe TRBD2 (5 bases). This CDR3 has 11 residues. V lost 7 bases and J 8 bases, leaving 12 bases between the germline ends. Germline V gives CDR1 SQVTM, CDR2 ANQGSEA. CDR3 amino acids: CSGTLADEQFF. The CDR3, as DNA: TGCAGCGGGACCCTAGCAGATGAGCAGTTCTTC.

V usage is TRBV15 and J usage is TRBJ2-5; 12 positions match TRBD1. The CDR3 has 16 residues. Germline V gene lookup returns CDR1 LNHNV and CDR2 YYDKDF (reference sequence). Losses at the gene ends were 1 base for V and 2 bases for J; bases not matched to a gene: 2. As DNA, the CDR3 is TGTGCCACCAGCAGAGGGGACAGGGGGCTTCAAGAGACCCAGTACTTC. Amino acids: CATSRGDRGLQETQYF.

V usage is TRBV14 and J usage is TRBJ1-2; possibly TRBD1 for D (6 bases). V was pared by 4 bases and J by 6 bases, with 12 bases between. CDR3 size: 13 residues. Germline assignment: CDR1 SGHDN and CDR2 FVKESK. The CDR3 loop reads CASSRPGGHGYTF. The CDR3 region has the DNA TGTGCCAGCAGCCGCCCGGGGGGCCATGGCTACACCTTC. Complete variable domain (other parts from reference TRBV14 and TRBJ1-2): EAGVTQFPSHSVIEKGQTVTLRCDPISGHDNLYWYRRVMGKEIKFLLHFVKESKQDESGMPNNRFLAERTGGTYSTLKVQPAELEDSGVYFCASSRPGGHGYTFGSGTRLTVV.

The V gene is TRBV7-8, the J gene TRBJ2-3; D is possibly TRBD2 (6 bases). V was shortened by 5 bases and J by 2 bases, with 17 bases between the two germline ends. The germline gives CDR1 SGHVS, CDR2 FQNEAQ. CDR3 length: 16 residues. The CDR3 coding sequence is TGTGCCAGCAGCCCGGCCCGGGACTTCTCCACAGATACGCAGTATTTT. Encoded protein: CASSPARDFSTDTQYF.

J is TRBJ2-5 and V is TRBV5-6, with TRBD2 as a possible D gene (5 bases). Near its end, the DNA agrees better with TRBJ2-7, so the J call may be wrong. Germline CDR1 and CDR2: SGHDT and YYEEEE. This CDR3 has 14 amino acids. The CDR3 loop is CASSLYGSSYEQYF. Written as DNA, the CDR3 is TGTGCCAGCAGCTTGTATGGGAGCTCCTACGAGCAGTACTTC.